This TCR beta chain came from a study of T cell changes during pregnancy in multiple sclerosis. This clone was picked up a small number of times. The repertoire was sequenced with immunoSEQ multiplex PCR; TCRdb's copy has only in-frame clones and lacks some. The repertoire has tens of thousands of clones, about 87% of them found once; the top ten carry 0.8% to 0.9%. The V and J ends lost 0 bases and 3 bases, in that order; junction bases with no gene match: 2. The CDR3 spans 14 residues. The germline V gene encodes CDR1 SGHRS and CDR2 YFSETQ. The receptor comes from a female donor in good health, enrolled as a control in a pregnancy study. The V and J genes are TRBV5-1 and TRBJ1-1; 7 bases are a match to TRBD1. The sample was peripheral blood, taken in the first trimester of pregnancy. The chain's CDR3 is CASSLVTGYTEAFF. The CDR3 DNA is TGCGCCAGCAGCTTGGTGACAGGGTACACTGAAGCTTTCTTT.